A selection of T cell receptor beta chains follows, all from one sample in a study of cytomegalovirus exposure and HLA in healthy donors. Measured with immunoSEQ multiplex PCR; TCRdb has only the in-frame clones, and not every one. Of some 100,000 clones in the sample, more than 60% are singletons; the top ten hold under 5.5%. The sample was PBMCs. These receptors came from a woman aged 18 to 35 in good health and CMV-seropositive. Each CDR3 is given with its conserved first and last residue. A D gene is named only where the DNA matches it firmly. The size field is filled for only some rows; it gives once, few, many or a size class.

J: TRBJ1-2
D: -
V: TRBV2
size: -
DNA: TGTGCCAGCACCAGGATTAACTATGGCTACACCTTC
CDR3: CASTRINYGYTF

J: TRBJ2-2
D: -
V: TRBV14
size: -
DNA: TGTGCCAGCAGCCAAGAAGAGACAGCTTACACCGGGGAGCTGTTTTTT
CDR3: CASSQEETAYTGELFF

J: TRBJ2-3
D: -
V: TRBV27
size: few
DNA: TGTGCCAGCAGTTTATGGAGGGGAGCGGGTACAGATACGCAGTATTTT
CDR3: CASSLWRGAGTDTQYF

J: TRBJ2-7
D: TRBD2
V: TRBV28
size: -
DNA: TGTGCCAGCAGTTCACAGGCGGGGGGTACGGACGAGCAGTACTTC
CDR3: CASSSQAGGTDEQYF

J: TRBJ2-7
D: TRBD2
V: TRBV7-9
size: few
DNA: TGTGCCAGCAGCCCACCGGGACTAGTTGGCTACGAGCAGTACTTC
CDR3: CASSPPGLVGYEQYF

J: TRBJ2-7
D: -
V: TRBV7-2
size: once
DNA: TGTGCCAGCAGCCCTCAGGAACTCCACTACGAGCAGTACTTC
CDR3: CASSPQELHYEQYF

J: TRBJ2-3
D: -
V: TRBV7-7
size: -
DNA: TGTGCCAGCAGCTCAGGGGACGTTAGCACAGATACGCAGTATTTT
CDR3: CASSSGDVSTDTQYF

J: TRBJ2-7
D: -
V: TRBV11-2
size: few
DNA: TGTGCCAGCAGCGATTATTCAGAAGAGCAGTACTTC
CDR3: CASSDYSEEQYF

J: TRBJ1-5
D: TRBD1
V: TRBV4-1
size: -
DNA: TGCGCCAGCAGCCAGCTGGACAGGGGCAATCAGCCCCAGCATTTT
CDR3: CASSQLDRGNQPQHF

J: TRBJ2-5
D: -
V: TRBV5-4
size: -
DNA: TGTGCCAGCAGCTATGGATGGCGGGAGACCCAGTACTTC
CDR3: CASSYGWRETQYF

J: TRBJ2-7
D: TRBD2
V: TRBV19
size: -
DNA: TGTGCCAGTAGTATCGCCCATGGGACTAGCGGGAGGGCCTATCTCGACGAGCAGTACTTC
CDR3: CASSIAHGTSGRAYLDEQYF

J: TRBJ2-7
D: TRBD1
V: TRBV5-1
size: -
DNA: TGCGCCAGCAGCTGGCCAGGGGGCGGGCACAGACAGTACTTC
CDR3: CASSWPGGGHRQYF

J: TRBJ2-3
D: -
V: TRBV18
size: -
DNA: TGTGCCAGCTCACCACTTGGGACACCAGTCGCAGATACGCAGTATTTT
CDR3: CASSPLGTPVADTQYF

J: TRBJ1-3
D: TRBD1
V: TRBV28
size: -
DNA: TGTGCCAGCAGTTTATTACCCGGGACAGGGTTTTATGGAAACACCATATATTTT
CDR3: CASSLLPGTGFYGNTIYF

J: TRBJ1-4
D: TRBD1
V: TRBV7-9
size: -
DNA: TGTGCCAGCAGCCCCGGTTGGACAGGGTCCAATGAAAAACTGTTTTTT
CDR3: CASSPGWTGSNEKLFF

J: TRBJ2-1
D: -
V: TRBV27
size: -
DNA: TGTGCCAGCCGCCCTGCCGGGGGCAATGAGCAGTTCTTC
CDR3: CASRPAGGNEQFF

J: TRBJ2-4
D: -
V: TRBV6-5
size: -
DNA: TGTGCCAGCAGCCCCGGAGGAACCAAAAACATTCAGTACTTC
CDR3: CASSPGGTKNIQYF

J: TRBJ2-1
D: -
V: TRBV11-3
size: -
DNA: TGTGCCAGCAGCCTTTCGGGACTGTTCAATGAGCAGTTCTTC
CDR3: CASSLSGLFNEQFF

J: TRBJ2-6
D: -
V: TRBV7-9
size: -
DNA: TGTGCCAGCAGCCTGGACTGGAACTCTGGGGCCAACGTCCTGACTTTC
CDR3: CASSLDWNSGANVLTF

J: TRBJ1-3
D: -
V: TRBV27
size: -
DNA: TGTGCCAGCAGTTTAGGTCCGGGGTTGGGGGCCACCATATATTTT
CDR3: CASSLGPGLGATIYF

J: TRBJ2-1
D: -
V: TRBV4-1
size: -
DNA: TGCGCCAGCAGCCAGAGTAGCGGCAATGAGCAGTTCTTC
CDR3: CASSQSSGNEQFF

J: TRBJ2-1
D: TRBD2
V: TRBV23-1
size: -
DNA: TGCGCCAGCAGTCCTGGGATGGGACTAGCGGGAGGCCGGGGGAGGCAGTTCTTC
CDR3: CASSPGMGLAGGRGRQFF

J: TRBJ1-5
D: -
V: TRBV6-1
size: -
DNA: TGTGCCAGCAGGGAAAGGGACTTTAGCAATCAGCCCCAGCATTTT
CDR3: CASRERDFSNQPQHF